These 29 T cell receptor beta chains share one sample of origin, sequenced in a study of cytomegalovirus exposure and HLA in healthy donors. Data came from immunoSEQ multiplex PCR; TCRdb stores just in-frame clones and leaves some out. This table holds roughly 100,000 clones, about 94% found once. Input material: PBMCs. All receptors come from a woman aged 18-29 years in good health and CMV-seronegative.

The genes are TRBV6-5 and TRBJ2-1, with D possibly TRBD2 on 6 matching bases. The CDR3 runs to 15 residues. CDR1 and CDR2 from the germline V gene are MNHEY and SVGAGI. Trimming took off 4 bases at V and 5 bases at J, with 15 bases between the two ends. In DNA, the CDR3 is TGTGCCAGCAGTTGGTCGGGGGTGGTGCACAATGAGCAGTTCTTC. This translates into CASSWSGVVHNEQFF.

The chain combines TRBV5-1 with TRBJ1-1; D perhaps matches TRBD1 (5 bases). Germline V gene lookup returns CDR1 SGHRS and CDR2 YFSETQ. The ends were cut back, 5 bases at V and 2 bases at J, with 7 bases in the middle. The length of the CDR3 is 12 residues. The CDR3 here is CASRGGNTEAFF. CDR3 DNA: TGCGCCAGCAGGGGGGGTAACACTGAAGCTTTCTTT.

The chain uses TRBV25-1 and TRBJ2-7; 7 bases map to TRBD1. J lost 1 base, V lost 5 bases, and 5 bases had no gene match. The CDR3 has 14 amino acids. CDR1 MGHDK and CDR2 SYGVNS come from the germline V gene. CDR3 sequence: CASSQTGDSYEQYF. CDR3 sequence (DNA): TGTGCCAGCAGTCAAACAGGGGATTCCTACGAGCAGTACTTC.

The rearrangement uses TRBV9 and TRBJ1-4, with a possible D match to TRBD1 (5 bases). CDR1 and CDR2 (germline): SGDLS, YYNGEE. There are 15 residues in the CDR3. V was trimmed by 4 bases and J by 2 bases, leaving 12 bases between them. The CDR3 protein is CASSTQGSTNEKLFF. The CDR3 bases are TGTGCCAGCAGCACCCAGGGTTCCACTAATGAAAAACTGTTTTTT.

The chain employs TRBV6-5 and TRBJ2-3, with 9 nucleotides matching TRBD1. The CDR3 has 15 residues. Per the germline V gene, CDR1 is MNHEY and CDR2 is SVGAGI. Trimming cost V 6 bases and J 4 bases; bases outside gene matches: 8. The CDR3 bases are TGTGCCAGCAGCATGGGGACAGGGTATTCAGATACGCAGTATTTT. This sequence encodes CASSMGTGYSDTQYF.

The chain links TRBV9 to TRBJ1-4; 9 nucleotides agree with TRBD1. CDR3 length: 16 residues. V shed 0 bases, J shed 8 bases, and the junction held 8 bases outside the gene matches. The germline V gene encodes CDR1 SGDLS and CDR2 YYNGEE. The CDR3 sequence: CASSVGTGVTGEKLFF. CDR3 sequence (DNA): TGTGCCAGCAGCGTAGGGACAGGGGTAACAGGCGAAAAACTGTTTTTT.

This chain connects TRBV7-2 to TRBJ2-1; 8 bases align to TRBD1. The J segment lost 4 bases and the V segment lost 1 base, leaving 6 bases of the junction unmatched. Germline lookup yields CDR1 SGHTA and CDR2 FQGNSA. This CDR3 has 16 amino acids. CDR3 loop: CASSLGTGTGYNEQFF. The CDR3 DNA follows: TGTGCCAGCAGCTTAGGGACAGGGACGGGGTACAATGAGCAGTTCTTC.

A single count supports this clone. The chain joins TRBV5-8 to TRBJ1-2; 8 bases map to TRBD1. Germline V gene lookup returns CDR1 SGHTS and CDR2 YDEGEE. The junction had 10 bases not matched to a gene; V was cut back by 4 bases and J by 8 bases. The CDR3 has 14 residues. CDR3 nucleotides: TGTGCCAGCAGCACAGGACAGGGACGTTTCGGCTACACCTTC. This gives the protein CASSTGQGRFGYTF.

The chain links TRBV5-4 to TRBJ1-4, with 9 bases fitting TRBD1. Trimming at V came to 1 base and at J to 7 bases, leaving 11 bases not matched to a gene. Germline lookup yields CDR1 SGHNT and CDR2 YYREEE (reference sequence). This CDR3 spans 17 amino acids. CDR3 sequence: CASSLPGQGGSSEKLFF. The CDR3 DNA reads TGTGCCAGCAGCTTGCCGGGACAGGGAGGATCAAGTGAAAAACTGTTTTTT.

The J gene is TRBJ2-7, the V gene TRBV9, with 7 bases matching TRBD1. The CDR3 contains 13 residues. V lost 4 bases to trimming and J lost 7 bases; unmatched junction nucleotides: 8. CDR1 is SGDLS, CDR2 YYNGEE, per germline. CDR3 residues: CASSPGQVKEQYF. CDR3 coding DNA: TGTGCCAGCAGCCCTGGACAGGTCAAGGAGCAGTACTTC.

The genes are TRBV5-1 and TRBJ2-2; weak D call: TRBD1 (6 bases). The ends were cut back, 4 bases at V and 0 bases at J, with 10 bases in the middle. Looked up from germline, CDR1 is SGHRS and CDR2 is YFSETQ. The length of the CDR3 is 15 residues. CDR3 DNA: TGCGCCAGCAGCCTGGGACACGCGAACACCGGGGAGCTGTTTTTT. It codes for CASSLGHANTGELFF. Together with reference TRBV5-1 and TRBJ2-2, the CDR3 gives the full variable domain: KAGVTQTPRYLIKTRGQQVTLSCSPISGHRSVSWYQQTPGQGLQFLFEYFSETQRNKGNFPGRFSGRQFSNSRSEMNVSTLELGDSALYLCASSLGHANTGELFFGEGSRLTVL.

The chain is built from TRBV13 and TRBJ2-3; no reliable D call. The CDR3 totals 13 residues. From germline, CDR1 is PRHDT and CDR2 FYEKMQ (reference sequence). V was cut by 5 bases and J by 5 bases, with 11 bases left in between. CDR3 bases: TGTGCCAGCAGCCAACCCCCACAAGATACGCAGTATTTT. It encodes CASSQPPQDTQYF.

The chain carries TRBV28 and TRBJ2-1; 9 bases are shared with TRBD2. V was clipped by 1 base and J by 0 bases; unmatched bases: 10. The germline V gene encodes CDR1 MDHEN and CDR2 SYDVKM. The CDR3 length is 19 residues. The CDR3 reads CASSLSSSGKIRSYNEQFF. CDR3 nucleotides: TGTGCCAGCAGTTTATCGTCTAGCGGGAAGATTCGCTCCTACAATGAGCAGTTCTTC.

The DNA of the CDR3 is TGCGCCAGCAGCTTCGCGGGGGAAGAGACCCAGTACTTC. This sequence encodes CASSFAGEETQYF. J is TRBJ2-5 and V is TRBV5-1; 7 nucleotides match TRBD2. In germline, CDR1 is SGHRS, CDR2 YFSETQ. V dropped 2 bases and J dropped 3; count of bases not matched to a gene: 1. This CDR3 has 13 residues.

The chain is built from TRBV5-1 and TRBJ2-3, with 15 bases matching TRBD2. This CDR3 comprises 18 residues. After removal of 4 bases from V and 0 bases from J, the junction contained 6 bases not matched to a gene. Germline CDR1 SGHRS, CDR2 YFSETQ. The CDR3 reads CASSPGLAGGTSTDTQYF. CDR3 bases: TGCGCCAGCAGCCCGGGACTAGCGGGAGGTACAAGCACAGATACGCAGTATTTT. Combining the CDR3 with reference TRBV5-1 and TRBJ2-3 gives the whole variable domain KAGVTQTPRYLIKTRGQQVTLSCSPISGHRSVSWYQQTPGQGLQFLFEYFSETQRNKGNFPGRFSGRQFSNSRSEMNVSTLELGDSALYLCASSPGLAGGTSTDTQYFGPGTRLTVL.

The J gene is TRBJ2-7, the V gene TRBV5-6; maybe TRBD1 (5 bases). CDR1 is SGHDT and CDR2 is YYEEEE in the germline V gene. This CDR3 is 14 amino acids long. V was trimmed by 1 base and J by 7 bases, leaving 15 bases between them. Here the CDR3 DNA reads TGTGCCAGCAGCTTGCGGCTAAGGGGCCGGGAGCAGTACTTC. Translated: CASSLRLRGREQYF.

The rearrangement joins TRBV6-1 to TRBJ2-3; the D gene is possibly TRBD1 (5 bases). Per germline, CDR1 MNHNS and CDR2 SASEGT. V was trimmed by 2 bases and J by 4 bases, leaving 7 bases between them. The CDR3 covers 13 residues. The CDR3 nucleotides read TGTGCCAGCAGTGAAACAGGAGCAGATACGCAGTATTTT. This gives the protein CASSETGADTQYF.

The chain employs TRBV6-5 and TRBJ2-7, with 9 bases fitting TRBD1. Germline CDR1 MNHEY, CDR2 SVGAGI. The CDR3 is made up of 13 amino acids. With 5 bases clipped from V and 5 bases from J, the junction kept 4 bases outside the gene matches. As DNA, the CDR3 is TGTGCCAGCAGTACAGGGGGCTGGGACGAGCAGTACTTC. Residues: CASSTGGWDEQYF.

The J gene is TRBJ2-1, the V gene TRBV5-5; D possibly corresponds to TRBD1 (6 bases). This CDR3 spans 13 amino acids. Germline CDR1 SGHKS, CDR2 YYEKEE (reference sequence). The germline V and J ends were trimmed by 4 bases and 8 bases, with 13 bases remaining between them. The CDR3 here is CASSRRGLDEQFF. In DNA, the CDR3 is TGTGCCAGCAGCCGCAGGGGTCTAGATGAGCAGTTCTTC. The entire variable domain, with the rest obtained from reference TRBV5-5 and TRBJ2-1, is as follows: DAGVTQSPTHLIKTRGQQVTLRCSPISGHKSVSWYQQVLGQGPQFIFQYYEKEERGRGNFPDRFSARQFPNYSSELNVNALLLGDSALYLCASSRRGLDEQFFGPGTRLTVL.

The chain employs TRBV5-4 and TRBJ2-1; a possible D gene is TRBD1 (5 bases). Trimming pared 8 bases from V and 4 bases from J, leaving 7 bases between. Germline V gives CDR1 SGHNT, CDR2 YYREEE (reference sequence). The length of the CDR3 is 11 residues. The CDR3 here is CASTGYNEQFF. The DNA of the CDR3 is TGTGCCAGTACAGGTTACAATGAGCAGTTCTTC.

The chain recombines TRBV11-3 with TRBJ2-7, with 7 positions matching TRBD2. CDR1 and CDR2 (germline): SGHNT, YENEEA. The CDR3 loop spans 15 amino acids. V dropped 4 bases and J dropped 2; count of bases not matched to a gene: 8. The CDR3 nucleotides read TGTGCCAGCAGCTCCCTAGCGGCCCTAGCCTACGAGCAGTACTTC. Amino acids: CASSSLAALAYEQYF.

This sequence joins TRBV19 and TRBJ1-1, with a possible D match to TRBD1 (6 bases). Trimming left V 7 bases short and J 3 bases short, with 12 bases between. Germline V CDR1 and CDR2: LNHDA, SQIVND (reference sequence). The CDR3 has 13 amino acids. CDR3 bases: TGTGCCAGTAAGGGGGAGGGTGACACTGAAGCTTTCTTT. Encoded protein: CASKGEGDTEAFF.

CDR3 region: CASSLQGLSYEQYF. As DNA, the CDR3 is TGTGCCAGCAGCTTACAGGGTTTATCCTACGAGCAGTACTTC. The V call is TRBV7-2, the J call TRBJ2-7; the D gene is possibly TRBD1 (5 bases). The CDR3 sequence is 14 residues long. Trimming pared 2 bases from V and 1 base from J, leaving 9 bases between. Germline values: CDR1 SGHTA, CDR2 FQGNSA.

This rearrangement joins TRBV6-1 to TRBJ2-5; 8 bases are a match to TRBD1. Unmatched junction bases numbered 11, after V lost 6 bases and J lost 5 bases. This CDR3 spans 15 amino acids. Germline V gene data show CDR1 as MNHNS and CDR2 as SASEGT. The CDR3 nucleotides read TGTGCCAGCAGCATGCTGGACAGGGCGCGGGAGACCCAGTACTTC. This encodes CASSMLDRARETQYF.

V usage is TRBV12-5 and J usage is TRBJ1-5; D not resolved. CDR3 length equals 14 residues. CDR1 is LGHNT, CDR2 FRNRAP, per germline. The V and J ends lost 7 bases and 2 bases respectively, with 12 bases between them. CDR3: CASAATAGNQPQHF. The CDR3 nucleotides are TGTGCTAGTGCCGCCACTGCGGGCAATCAGCCCCAGCATTTT. The variable domain in full, with the rest retrieved from reference TRBV12-5 and TRBJ1-5, is DARVTQTPRHKVTEMGQEVTMRCQPILGHNTVFWYRQTMMQGLELLAYFRNRAPLDDSGMPKDRFSAEMPDATLATLKIQPSEPRDSAVYFCASAATAGNQPQHFGDGTRLSIL.

J is TRBJ2-1 and V is TRBV12-5; 11 bases line up with TRBD2. Trimming removed 1 base from V and 8 bases from J; junction bases left unmatched: 13. Germline V gene lookup returns CDR1 LGHNT and CDR2 FRNRAP. This CDR3 contains 18 residues. Here the CDR3 DNA reads TGTGCTAGTGGTTTGGGATTGGGGCTAGCGGGAGGTCGGGATGAGCAGTTCTTC. It encodes CASGLGLGLAGGRDEQFF.

V usage is TRBV29-1 and J usage is TRBJ2-2; 10 bases agree with TRBD1. The ends lost 7 bases at V and 8 bases at J; junction bases unmatched: 7. The CDR3 is 13 residues long. Per the germline V gene, CDR1 is SQVTM and CDR2 is ANQGSEA. CDR3 protein: CSALDRGQGELFF. The DNA of the CDR3 is TGCAGCGCTCTCGACAGGGGGCAGGGGGAGCTGTTTTTT.

This clone was picked up one time. Here the CDR3 reads CASSPRVIRAGGSDEQFF. The CDR3, as DNA: TGTGCCAGCAGCCCCCGGGTTATTAGAGCGGGAGGGTCGGATGAGCAGTTCTTC. This chain joins TRBV9 and TRBJ2-1; TRBD2 matches 10 bases. V lost 4 bases and J lost 8; bases outside the gene matches: 18. Germline values: CDR1 SGDLS, CDR2 YYNGEE. The CDR3 is made up of 18 amino acids. The whole variable domain, filled in from reference TRBV9 and TRBJ2-1, reads DSGVTQTPKHLITATGQRVTLRCSPRSGDLSVYWYQQSLDQGLQFLIQYYNGEERAKGNILERFSAQQFPDLHSELNLSSLELGDSALYFCASSPRVIRAGGSDEQFFGPGTRLTVL.

The rearrangement joins TRBV18 to TRBJ2-3, with D hard to call. This CDR3 has 13 residues. V was pared by 2 bases and J by 5 bases, with 8 bases between. Germline CDR1 and CDR2: KGHSH and LQKENI. Written as DNA, the CDR3 is TGTGCCAGCTCACCATTACGGTTAGATACGCAGTATTTT. It codes for CASSPLRLDTQYF.